The rows below give T cell receptor beta chains drawn from one sample of a study of T cell clones after liver transplantation. Assay used: immunoSEQ multiplex PCR; TCRdb lists only in-frame clones, some missing. Counted here are 75,000 to 95,000 clones, around 78% occurring once; the ten biggest clones make up 2.8%. This sample comprised CD4+ T cells from blood, obtained at the 22-month timepoint. These receptors all come from a human patient who received a liver transplant. Some T cells may be supplied by the graft donor. The CDR3 runs from the conserved cysteine through the conserved F or W. The D gene is left open where the match is weak. Size values are once, few and many counts, or a class for expanded clones, and some rows have none.

d_call | clone_size | j_call | v_call | cdr3_aa | cdr3_nt
. | . | TRBJ2-7 | TRBV20-1 | CSARGEEQYF | TGCAGTGCTAGAGGAGAGGAGCAGTACTTC
. | . | TRBJ1-1 | TRBV7-9 | CAGSTGRTEAFF | TGTGCCGGTAGTACAGGGAGGACTGAAGCTTTCTTT
TRBD1 | . | TRBJ2-5 | TRBV28 | CASSFGSTGVGETQYF | TGTGCCAGCAGTTTTGGGTCAACAGGGGTCGGAGAGACCCAGTACTTC
TRBD1 | . | TRBJ1-5 | TRBV6-5 | CASSPGQVGQPQHF | TGTGCCAGCAGCCCCGGACAGGTTGGACAGCCCCAGCATTTT
TRBD2 | . | TRBJ2-1 | TRBV19 | CASKSSGGNEQFF | TGTGCCAGTAAGTCTAGCGGGGGCAATGAGCAGTTCTTC
. | few | TRBJ2-7 | TRBV5-1 | CASSFTGSTSYEQYF | TGCGCCAGCAGCTTTACAGGGTCCACCTCCTACGAGCAGTACTTC
. | once | TRBJ2-7 | TRBV6-5 | CASNGPYEQYF | TGTGCCAGCAACGGACCCTACGAGCAGTACTTC
. | . | TRBJ1-1 | TRBV7-9 | CASSLRSGARKHTEAFF | TGTGCCAGCAGCTTACGTTCGGGGGCCAGGAAGCACACTGAAGCTTTCTTT
TRBD2 | few | TRBJ2-2 | TRBV5-1 | CASSFTSGETGELFF | TGCGCCAGCAGCTTCACTAGCGGGGAGACCGGGGAGCTGTTTTTT
. | . | TRBJ1-4 | TRBV11-3 | CASSLPHRTTNEKLFF | TGTGCCAGCAGCCTCCCGCACAGAACAACTAATGAAAAACTGTTTTTT
TRBD2 | . | TRBJ2-3 | TRBV7-2 | CASSLESLAGGRADTQYF | TGTGCCAGCAGCTTAGAAAGTCTAGCGGGAGGTCGGGCAGATACGCAGTATTTT
. | . | TRBJ1-1 | TRBV6-5 | CASSLEGSVTEAFF | TGTGCCAGCAGCTTGGAGGGGTCGGTTACTGAAGCTTTCTTT
TRBD1 | . | TRBJ1-4 | TRBV5-6 | CASSGGQGRVGEKLFF | TGTGCCAGCAGCGGGGGACAGGGGAGAGTAGGAGAAAAACTGTTTTTT
. | . | TRBJ2-7 | TRBV29-1 | CSVDGGSGQYF | TGCAGCGTTGACGGGGGTAGCGGGCAGTACTTC
TRBD2 | . | TRBJ2-7 | TRBV5-1 | CASSLLGGTYEQHF | TGCGCCAGCAGCTTGTTGGGGGGGACCTACGAGCAGCACTTC
TRBD1 | . | TRBJ2-5 | TRBV7-6 | CASSKTGEQETQYF | TGTGCCAGCAGCAAGACAGGGGAACAAGAGACCCAGTACTTC
TRBD2 | . | TRBJ2-7 | TRBV6-1 | CASRALAGFSYEQYF | TGTGCCAGCAGAGCGCTAGCGGGGTTCTCCTACGAGCAGTACTTC
. | . | TRBJ1-1 | TRBV18 | CASSRQRPNTEAFF | TGTGCCAGCTCACGACAGCGTCCTAACACTGAAGCTTTCTTT
TRBD2 | . | TRBJ2-7 | TRBV4-1 | CASSQEGSSGSYEQYF | TGCGCCAGCAGCCAAGAAGGGTCTAGCGGGTCCTACGAGCAGTACTTC
. | few | TRBJ1-6 | TRBV19 | CASKRDYNSPLHF | TGTGCCAGTAAGAGGGACTATAATTCACCCCTCCACTTT
. | . | TRBJ1-5 | TRBV7-2 | CASSLGAGGGQPQHF | TGTGCCAGCAGCTTAGGTGCTGGGGGGGGTCAGCCCCAGCATTTT
TRBD1 | . | TRBJ1-1 | TRBV28 | CASRSGQGERRRGEAFF | TGTGCCAGCAGGTCGGGACAGGGCGAGAGAAGGCGCGGTGAGGCTTTCTTT
. | . | TRBJ2-5 | TRBV5-1 | CASSLANLYQETQYF | TGCGCCAGCAGCTTGGCGAACTTGTACCAAGAGACCCAGTACTTC
. | . | TRBJ2-3 | TRBV5-4 | CASSLDYGDTQYF | TGTGCCAGCAGCTTGGACTACGGGGATACGCAGTATTTT
. | . | TRBJ2-5 | TRBV7-9 | CASSSSPETQYF | TGTGCCAGCAGCTCGAGCCCGGAGACCCAGTACTTC
TRBD1 | . | TRBJ1-2 | TRBV29-1 | CSATTGYGYTF | TGCAGCGCCACGACAGGGTATGGCTACACCTTC
. | . | TRBJ2-3 | TRBV4-2 | CASSQSSGADTQYF | TGTGCCAGCAGCCAATCCTCCGGCGCGGATACGCAGTATTTT
. | . | TRBJ1-2 | TRBV7-9 | CASSLGQGNGYTF | TGTGCCAGCAGCTTAGGTCAGGGTAATGGCTACACCTTC
. | . | TRBJ2-7 | TRBV29-1 | CSVEVLAGGKEQYF | TGCAGCGTTGAAGTGTTGGCAGGGGGGAAGGAGCAGTACTTC
TRBD1 | . | TRBJ1-3 | TRBV19 | CASSQSGTGGNTIYF | TGTGCCAGTAGTCAATCGGGGACAGGCGGAAACACCATATATTTT
. | . | TRBJ2-1 | TRBV9 | CASSAEGGWNEQFF | TGTGCCAGCAGCGCGGAGGGGGGTTGGAATGAGCAGTTCTTC
TRBD1 | . | TRBJ2-2 | TRBV5-1 | CASSPGTGYLENTGELFF | TGCGCCAGCAGCCCCGGGACAGGGTATTTGGAGAACACCGGGGAGCTGTTTTTT
. | . | TRBJ1-1 | TRBV11-2 | CASSLVGGYTEAFF | TGTGCCAGCAGCTTAGTTGGGGGATACACTGAAGCTTTCTTT
. | . | TRBJ1-6 | TRBV4-1 | CASSQVEARNNSPLHF | TGCGCCAGCAGCCAAGTAGAGGCCCGCAATAATTCACCCCTCCACTTT
. | . | TRBJ2-1 | TRBV2 | CASSGRGPRTFF | TGTGCCAGCAGCGGGCGGGGGCCGCGGACATTCTTC
. | . | TRBJ2-2 | TRBV2 | CAGAGDGGAGELFF | TGTGCAGGCGCAGGGGACGGGGGCGCGGGGGAGCTGTTTTTT
. | . | TRBJ2-5 | TRBV30 | CAWTIRTQETQYF | TGTGCCTGGACTATAAGGACCCAAGAGACCCAGTACTTC
TRBD1 | . | TRBJ2-7 | TRBV10-3 | CAISLGQGSYEQYF | TGTGCCATCAGTTTGGGACAGGGGTCTTACGAGCAGTACTTC
TRBD1 | . | TRBJ1-4 | TRBV7-2 | CASSPGTGYEKLFF | TGTGCCAGCAGCCCGGGGACAGGGTATGAAAAACTGTTTTTT
. | once | TRBJ2-1 | TRBV7-6 | CASNSMPDEQFF | TGTGCCAGCAACTCTATGCCCGATGAGCAGTTCTTC
. | . | TRBJ1-1 | TRBV7-7 | CASSLDGDAEAFF | TGTGCCAGCAGCTTAGATGGTGACGCTGAAGCTTTCTTT
TRBD1 | . | TRBJ1-2 | TRBV19 | CASKTGGYGYTF | TGTGCCAGTAAGACAGGGGGCTATGGCTACACCTTC
TRBD1 | . | TRBJ1-1 | TRBV6-5 | CASSDRQGHTQAFF | TGTGCCAGCAGTGACAGACAGGGGCATACGCAAGCTTTCTTT
TRBD1 | few | TRBJ1-2 | TRBV5-1 | CASSQTYSTGQGVGYTF | TGCGCCAGCAGCCAAACGTACAGTACTGGACAGGGGGTTGGCTACACCTTC